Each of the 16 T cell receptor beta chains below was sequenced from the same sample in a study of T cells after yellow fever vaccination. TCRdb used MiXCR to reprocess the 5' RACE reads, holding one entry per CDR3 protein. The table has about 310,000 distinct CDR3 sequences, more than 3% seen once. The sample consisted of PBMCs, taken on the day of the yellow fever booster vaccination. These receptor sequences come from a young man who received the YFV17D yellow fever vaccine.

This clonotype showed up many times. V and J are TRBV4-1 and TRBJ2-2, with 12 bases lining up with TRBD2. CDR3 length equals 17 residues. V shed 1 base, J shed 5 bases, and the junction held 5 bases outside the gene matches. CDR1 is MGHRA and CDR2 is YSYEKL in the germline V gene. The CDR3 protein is CASSQVMLAGGTGELFF. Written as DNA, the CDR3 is TGCGCCAGCAGCCAAGTAATGCTAGCGGGGGGGACCGGGGAGCTGTTTTTT.

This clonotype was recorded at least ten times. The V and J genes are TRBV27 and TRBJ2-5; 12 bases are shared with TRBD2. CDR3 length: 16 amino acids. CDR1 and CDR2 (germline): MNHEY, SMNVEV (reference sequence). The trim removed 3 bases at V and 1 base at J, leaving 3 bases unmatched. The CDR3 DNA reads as TGTGCCAGCAGTTTCACTAGCGGGGGGCTCCAAGAGACCCAGTACTTC. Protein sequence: CASSFTSGGLQETQYF.

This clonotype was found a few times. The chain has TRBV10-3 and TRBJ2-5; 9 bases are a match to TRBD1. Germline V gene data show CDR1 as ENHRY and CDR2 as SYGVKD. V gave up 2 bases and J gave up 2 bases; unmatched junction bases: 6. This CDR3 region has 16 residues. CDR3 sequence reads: CAISEGTGNIQETQYF. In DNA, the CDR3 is TGTGCCATCAGTGAGGGGACAGGGAATATTCAAGAGACCCAGTACTTC.

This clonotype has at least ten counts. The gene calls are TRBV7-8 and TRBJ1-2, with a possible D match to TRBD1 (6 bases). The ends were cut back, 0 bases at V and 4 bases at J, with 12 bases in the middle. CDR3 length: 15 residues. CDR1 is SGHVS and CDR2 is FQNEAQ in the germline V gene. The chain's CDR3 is CASSLAITGTYGYTF. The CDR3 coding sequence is TGTGCCAGCAGCTTAGCTATCACAGGGACCTATGGCTACACCTTC.

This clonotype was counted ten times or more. CDR3 amino acids: CAISSGGALYNEQFF. CDR3 DNA sequence: TGTGCCATCAGTAGCGGGGGGGCCCTTTACAATGAGCAGTTCTTC. This sequence joins TRBV10-3 and TRBJ2-1; 10 nucleotides agree with TRBD2. Germline CDR1 is ENHRY and CDR2 is SYGVKD. The CDR3 is 15 residues long. After removal of 5 bases from V and 4 bases from J, the junction contained 5 bases not matched to a gene.

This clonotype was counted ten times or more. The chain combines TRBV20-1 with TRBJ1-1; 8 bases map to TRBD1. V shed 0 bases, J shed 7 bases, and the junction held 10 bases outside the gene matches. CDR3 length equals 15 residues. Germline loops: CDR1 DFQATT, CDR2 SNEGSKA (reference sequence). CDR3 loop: CSARDRQGAHVEAFF. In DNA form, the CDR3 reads TGCAGTGCTAGAGATCGTCAGGGGGCGCATGTTGAAGCTTTCTTT.

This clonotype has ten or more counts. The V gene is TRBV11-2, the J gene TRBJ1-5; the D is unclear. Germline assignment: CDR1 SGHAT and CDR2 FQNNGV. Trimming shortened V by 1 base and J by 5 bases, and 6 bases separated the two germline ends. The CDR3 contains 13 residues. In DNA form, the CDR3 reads TGTGCCAGCAGCTTAGCTGTATATCAGCCCCAGCATTTT. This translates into CASSLAVYQPQHF. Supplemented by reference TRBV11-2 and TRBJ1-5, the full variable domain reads EAGVAQSPRYKIIEKRQSVAFWCNPISGHATLYWYQQILGQGPKLLIQFQNNGVVDDSQLPKDRFSAERLKGVDSTLKIQPAKLEDSAVYLCASSLAVYQPQHFGDGTRLSIL.

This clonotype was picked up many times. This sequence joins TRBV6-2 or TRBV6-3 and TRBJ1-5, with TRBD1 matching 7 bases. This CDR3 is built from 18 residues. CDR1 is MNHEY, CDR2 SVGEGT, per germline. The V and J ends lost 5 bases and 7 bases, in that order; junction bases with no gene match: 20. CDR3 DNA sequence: TGTGCCAGCAGTGGGCCCCTCCGAAGGACAGGCTATGCACAGCCCCAGCATTTT. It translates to CASSGPLRRTGYAQPQHF.

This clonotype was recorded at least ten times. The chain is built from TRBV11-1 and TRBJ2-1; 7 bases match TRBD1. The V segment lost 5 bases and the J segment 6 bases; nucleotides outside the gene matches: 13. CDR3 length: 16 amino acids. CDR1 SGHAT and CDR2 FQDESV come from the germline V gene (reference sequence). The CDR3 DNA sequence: TGTGCCAGCAGCGTTGACAGGGTAATGGGGACCAATGAGCAGTTCTTC. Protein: CASSVDRVMGTNEQFF.

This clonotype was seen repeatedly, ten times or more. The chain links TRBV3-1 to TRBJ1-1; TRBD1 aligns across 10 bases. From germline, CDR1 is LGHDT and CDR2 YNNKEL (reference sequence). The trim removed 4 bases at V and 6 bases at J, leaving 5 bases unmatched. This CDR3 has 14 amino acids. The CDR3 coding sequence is TGTGCCAGCAGCCCTAGGGACAGGGGCGCTGAAGCTTTCTTT. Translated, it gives CASSPRDRGAEAFF.

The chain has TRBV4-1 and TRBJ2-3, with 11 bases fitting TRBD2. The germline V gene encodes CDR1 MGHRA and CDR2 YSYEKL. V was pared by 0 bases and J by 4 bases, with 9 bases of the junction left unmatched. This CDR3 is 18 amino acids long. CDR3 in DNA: TGCGCCAGCAGCCAAGATTTCGGTAGCGGGGGGGCCCCAGATACGCAGTATTTT. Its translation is CASSQDFGSGGAPDTQYF.

In DNA, the CDR3 is TGTGCCAGAGTTGTGGATGTAAGGAACAGGGACCGTTATGAGAATAGCAATCAGCCCCAGCATTTT. Protein product: CARVVDVRNRDRYENSNQPQHF. This chain uses TRBV12-3 or TRBV12-4 with TRBJ1-5, with D perhaps TRBD1 (6 bases). CDR3 length equals 22 residues. V was trimmed by 9 bases and J by 0 bases, leaving 36 bases between them.

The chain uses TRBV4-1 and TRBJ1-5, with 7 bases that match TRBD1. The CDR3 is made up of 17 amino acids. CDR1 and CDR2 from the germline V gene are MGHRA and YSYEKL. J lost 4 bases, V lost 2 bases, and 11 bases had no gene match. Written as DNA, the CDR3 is TGCGCCAGCAGCCAAAGAGCAGGGTCAGGGGGTAATCAGCCCCAGCATTTT. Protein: CASSQRAGSGGNQPQHF.

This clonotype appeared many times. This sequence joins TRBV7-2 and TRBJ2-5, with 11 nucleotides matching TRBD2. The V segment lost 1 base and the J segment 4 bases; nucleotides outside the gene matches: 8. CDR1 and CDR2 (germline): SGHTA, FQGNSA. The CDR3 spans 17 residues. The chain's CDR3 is CASSLVGSGGASETQYF. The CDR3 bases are TGTGCCAGCAGCTTAGTGGGTAGCGGGGGGGCCTCAGAGACCCAGTACTTC.

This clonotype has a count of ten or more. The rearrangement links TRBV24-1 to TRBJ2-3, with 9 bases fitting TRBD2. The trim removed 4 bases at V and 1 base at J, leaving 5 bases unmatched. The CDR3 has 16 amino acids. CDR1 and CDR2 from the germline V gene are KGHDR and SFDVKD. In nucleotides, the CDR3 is TGTGCCACCAGTGAGAAGACTAGCGGCCGCACAGATACGCAGTATTTT. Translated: CATSEKTSGRTDTQYF.

The CDR3: CASSLGPRDRVFNEQFF. The DNA of the CDR3 is TGTGCCAGCAGCTTAGGCCCCCGGGACAGGGTGTTTAATGAGCAGTTCTTC. This chain links TRBV7-9 with TRBJ2-1; TRBD1 agrees at 9 bases. Unmatched junction bases numbered 11, after V lost 1 base and J lost 7 bases. CDR3 size: 17 residues. Germline CDR1 SEHNR, CDR2 FQNEAQ (reference sequence).